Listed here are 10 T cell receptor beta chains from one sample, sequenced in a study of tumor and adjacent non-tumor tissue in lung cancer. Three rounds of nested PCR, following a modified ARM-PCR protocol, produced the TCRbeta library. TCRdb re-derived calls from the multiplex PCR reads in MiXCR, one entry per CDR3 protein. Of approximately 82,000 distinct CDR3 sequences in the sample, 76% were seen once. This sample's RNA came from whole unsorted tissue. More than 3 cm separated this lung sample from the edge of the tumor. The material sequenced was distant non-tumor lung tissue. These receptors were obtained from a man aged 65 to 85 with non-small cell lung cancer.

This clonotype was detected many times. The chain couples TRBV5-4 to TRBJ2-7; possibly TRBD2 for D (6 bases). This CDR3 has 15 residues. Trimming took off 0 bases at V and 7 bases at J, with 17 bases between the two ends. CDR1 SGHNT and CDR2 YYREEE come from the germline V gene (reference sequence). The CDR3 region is CASSLGVAVDREQYF. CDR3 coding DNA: TGTGCCAGCAGCTTGGGGGTAGCGGTGGATCGGGAGCAGTACTTC.

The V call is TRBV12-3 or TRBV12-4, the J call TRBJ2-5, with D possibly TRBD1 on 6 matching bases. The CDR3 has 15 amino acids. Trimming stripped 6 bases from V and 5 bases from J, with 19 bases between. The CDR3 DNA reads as TGTGCCAGCAGCCGGCTAGGGGGAGTGGAGGAGACCCAGTACTTC. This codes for CASSRLGGVEETQYF.

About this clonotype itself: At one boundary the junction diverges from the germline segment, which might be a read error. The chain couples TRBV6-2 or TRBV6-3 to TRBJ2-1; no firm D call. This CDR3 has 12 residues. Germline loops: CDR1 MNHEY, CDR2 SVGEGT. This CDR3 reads CASSYVVGEHFF. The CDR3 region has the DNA TGCGCCAGCAGTTACGTCGTTGGCGAGCATTTCTTC.

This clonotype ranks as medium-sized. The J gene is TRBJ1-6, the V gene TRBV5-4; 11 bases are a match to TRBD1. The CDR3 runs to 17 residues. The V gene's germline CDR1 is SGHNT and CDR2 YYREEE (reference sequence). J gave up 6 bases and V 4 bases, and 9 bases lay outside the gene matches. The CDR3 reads CASSTGTGGGINSPLHF. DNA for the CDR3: TGTGCCAGCAGCACCGGGACAGGGGGAGGGATTAATTCACCCCTCCACTTT.

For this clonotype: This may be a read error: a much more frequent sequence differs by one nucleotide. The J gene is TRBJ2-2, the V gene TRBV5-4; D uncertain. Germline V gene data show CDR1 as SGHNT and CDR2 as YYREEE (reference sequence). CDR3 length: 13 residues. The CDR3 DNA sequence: TGTGGCAGCAGCTTGGTTATCGGGGGGGAGCTGTTTTTT. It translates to CGSSLVIGGELFF. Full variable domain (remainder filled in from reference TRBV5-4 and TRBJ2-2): ETGVTQSPTHLIKTRGQQVTLRCSSQSGHNTVSWYQQALGQGPQFIFQYYREEENGRGNFPPRFSGLQFPNYSSELNVNALELDDSALYLCGSSLVIGGELFFGEGSRLTVL.

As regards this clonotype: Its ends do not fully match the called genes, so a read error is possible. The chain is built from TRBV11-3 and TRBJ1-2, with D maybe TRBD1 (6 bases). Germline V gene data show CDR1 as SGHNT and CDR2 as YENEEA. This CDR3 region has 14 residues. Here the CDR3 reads CASSHPYGLGGYTF. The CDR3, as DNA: TGTGCCAGCAGCCACCCATACGGGCTGGGGGGCTACACTTTC.

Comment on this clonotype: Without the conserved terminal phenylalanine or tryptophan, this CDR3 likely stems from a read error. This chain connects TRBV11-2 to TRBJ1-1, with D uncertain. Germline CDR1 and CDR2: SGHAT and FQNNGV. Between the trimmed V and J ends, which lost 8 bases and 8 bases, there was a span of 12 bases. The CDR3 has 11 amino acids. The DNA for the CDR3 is TGTGCCAGCGCCTCGATGGACGAAGCTTTCATT. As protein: CASASMDEAFI.

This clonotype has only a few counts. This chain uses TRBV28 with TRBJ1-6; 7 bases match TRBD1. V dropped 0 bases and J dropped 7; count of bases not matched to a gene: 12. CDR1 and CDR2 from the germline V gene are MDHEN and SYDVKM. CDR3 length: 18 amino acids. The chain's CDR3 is CASSLWGDRDGTNSPLHF. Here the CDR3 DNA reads TGTGCCAGCAGTTTATGGGGTGACAGGGACGGAACCAATTCACCCCTCCACTTT.

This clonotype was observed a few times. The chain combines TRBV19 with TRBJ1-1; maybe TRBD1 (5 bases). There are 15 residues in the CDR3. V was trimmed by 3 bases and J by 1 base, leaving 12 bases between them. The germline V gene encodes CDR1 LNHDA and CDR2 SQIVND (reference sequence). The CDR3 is CASSMRDQSNTEAFF. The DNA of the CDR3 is TGTGCCAGTAGTATGAGGGACCAGTCGAACACTGAAGCTTTCTTT.

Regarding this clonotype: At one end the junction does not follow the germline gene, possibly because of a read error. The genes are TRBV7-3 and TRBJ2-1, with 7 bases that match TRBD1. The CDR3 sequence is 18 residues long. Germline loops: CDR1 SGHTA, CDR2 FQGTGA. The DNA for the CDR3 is TGTGCCAGCAGTTCGGAGGCAGGGGGTCCCCCCAACTACAATGAACAGTTCTTC. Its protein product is CASSSEAGGPPNYNEQFF.